One and the same sample provided the 2 T cell receptor beta chains below, sequenced in a study of response to subunit inactivated influenza vaccine. From the RT-PCR reads, TCRdb called clonotypes with MiXCR, one entry per CDR3 protein. The top ten clones hold around 9.9% of a sample with under 850,000 distinct CDR3 sequences, less than 20% of them seen once. This sample comprised PBMCs from blood, obtained approximately 5 days after vaccination. These receptors came from a man aged 45-65 years who received an inactivated influenza vaccine.

This clonotype appeared a few times. V is TRBV4-1 and J is TRBJ1-1; a weak D match, TRBD1 (6 bases). Germline V gene lookup returns CDR1 MGHRA and CDR2 YSYEKL. V was shortened by 4 bases and J by 7 bases, with 13 bases between the two germline ends. The CDR3 consists of 13 residues. In nucleotides, the CDR3 is TGCGCCAGCAGCCTAGCGGGGACATTTGAAGCTTTCTTT. As protein: CASSLAGTFEAFF.

This clonotype came up many times. The chain recombines TRBV7-9 with TRBJ2-1; TRBD1 matches 7 bases. The CDR3 contains 15 residues. V was pared by 5 bases and J by 4 bases, with 8 bases of the junction left unmatched. Germline lookup yields CDR1 SEHNR and CDR2 FQNEAQ (reference sequence). CDR3 in DNA: TGTGCCAGCAGCCCTAAGGGGGCGCGTTACAATGAGCAGTTCTTC. It translates to CASSPKGARYNEQFF.